The source of this TCR beta chain is a study of technical replicates of blood from a few donors. The table came from immunoSEQ multiplex PCR; TCRdb's copy has only in-frame clones and leaves some out. The sample includes approximately 78,000 clones, roughly 89% of them seen just once. The clonotype comes from a human donor in good health. Source material: T cells isolated from PBMCs.

The CDR3 spells CASSLRGNQPQHF. The CDR3 coding sequence is TGTGCCAGCAGCTTAAGGGGGAATCAGCCCCAGCATTTT. This chain connects TRBV7-8 to TRBJ1-5; D may be TRBD1 (6 bases). This CDR3 has 13 amino acids. Germline V gene lookup returns CDR1 SGHVS and CDR2 FQNEAQ. V was pared by 2 bases and J by 4 bases, with 6 bases between.